Listed below are T cell receptor beta chains from one sample, sequenced in a study of CD8+CD57+ T cells in acquired aplastic anemia. TCRdb reprocessed the reads via MiXCR and lists one record per CDR3 protein. The top ten hold 1% to 1.5% of the sample, which has approximately 300,000 distinct CDR3 sequences, approximately 58% seen once. Sequencing used sorted CD4+, CD8+, or CD8+CD57+ T cells (not recorded which) from PBMCs. The receptors stem from a human donor with aplastic anemia. Each CDR3 is given with its conserved first and last residue. The D gene is left open where the match is weak. Clone size appears in some rows only: once, few, many, or a class for an expanded clone.

TRBV7-2,NA,TRBD1,15,TRBJ1-3,CASSRQGSEENTIYF,TGTGCCAGCAGTAGACAGGGAAGTGAGGAAAACACCATATATTTT
TRBV6-6,once,NA,13,TRBJ2-5,CAGSSLGQETQYF,TGTGCCGGCAGTTCGTTAGGGCAAGAGACACAGTACTTC
TRBV5-1,NA,NA,11,TRBJ2-7,CASSHDNEQYF,TGCGCCAGCAGCCATGACAACGAGCAGTACTTC
TRBV7-9,many,NA,12,TRBJ1-2,CASSLATSYIPF,TGTGCCAGCAGCTTAGCTACTTCTTATATTCCCTTC
TRBV2,NA,TRBD1,15,TRBJ2-5,CASSRQGAHQETQYF,TGTGCCAGCAGTAGACAGGGGGCGCACCAAGAGACCCAGTACTTC
TRBV7-8,few,NA,13,TRBJ1-5,CASSLRRNQPQHF,TGTGCCAGCAGCTTACGGCGCAATCAGCCCCAGCATTTT
TRBV19,once,TRBD1,15,TRBJ1-5,CASSIRTGVNQPQHF,TGTGCCAGTAGTATTAGGACAGGCGTAAATCAGCCCCAGCATTTT
TRBV5-4,NA,TRBD1,15,TRBJ1-6,CASRPFDRVDSPLHF,TGTGCCAGCAGACCCTTCGACAGGGTTGATTCACCCCTCCACTTT
TRBV7-2,NA,NA,13,TRBJ2-3,CASSQDSRDTQYF,TGTGCCAGCAGCCAAGATAGCCGGGATACGCAGTATTTT
TRBV27,NA,NA,11,TRBJ2-2,CASRSGGELFF,TGTGCCAGCAGGTCAGGTGGGGAGCTGTTTTTT
TRBV12-3/TRBV12-4,many,NA,13,TRBJ2-3,CASSFARPDTQYF,TGTGCCAGCAGTTTTGCCCGACCCGATACGCAGTATTTT
TRBV7-2,NA,NA,15,TRBJ2-7,CASSLADVTLYEQYF,TGTGCCAGCAGCTTAGCGGATGTCACCCTCTACGAGCAGTACTTC
TRBV7-9,few,NA,12,TRBJ2-1,CASSLGRDEQFF,TGTGCCAGCAGCTTAGGGAGGGATGAGCAGTTCTTC
TRBV10-3,NA,NA,13,TRBJ2-7,CAISATGLYEQYF,TGTGCCATCAGTGCGACAGGATTATACGAGCAGTACTTC
TRBV20-1,NA,NA,15,TRBJ2-6,CSANHARFGANVLTF,TGCAGTGCTAATCACGCCCGGTTCGGGGCCAACGTCCTGACTTTC
TRBV5-1,NA,TRBD2,16,TRBJ2-1,CASSFGLAGGPLEQFF,TGCGCCAGCAGCTTCGGACTAGCGGGGGGGCCGCTTGAGCAGTTCTTC
TRBV20-1,once,NA,12,TRBJ2-7,CSAKLGVYEQYF,TGCAGTGCAAAACTAGGGGTCTACGAGCAGTACTTC
TRBV6-1,NA,NA,15,TRBJ1-6,CASSYSIQGNSPLHF,TGTGCCAGCAGTTACTCGATACAGGGTAATTCACCCCTCCACTTT
TRBV29-1,NA,NA,13,TRBJ2-2,CSGGYGATGELFF,TGCAGCGGGGGCTACGGAGCCACCGGGGAGCTGTTTTTT
TRBV12-5,NA,TRBD1,15,TRBJ1-2,CASGLAGTGSSGYTF,TGTGCTAGTGGTTTAGCCGGGACAGGAAGTTCTGGCTACACCTTC
TRBV9,NA,TRBD1,15,TRBJ1-2,CASSHGQGPNYGYTF,TGCGCCAGCAGCCATGGACAGGGGCCTAACTATGGCTACACCTTC
TRBV7-6,NA,TRBD1,16,TRBJ1-5,CASSLQRGGINQPQHF,TGTGCCAGCAGCTTGCAGAGAGGGGGCATCAATCAGCCCCAGCATTTT
TRBV3-1,NA,TRBD2,16,TRBJ2-1,CASSQVSGRTGYEQFF,TGTGCCAGCAGCCAAGTTAGCGGGAGGACGGGCTATGAGCAGTTCTTC
TRBV20-1,many,NA,15,TRBJ2-5,CSARLTGGNSETQYF,TGCAGTGCTAGACTGACCGGTGGGAACTCAGAGACCCAGTACTTC
TRBV13,few,NA,13,TRBJ2-1,CASSQTYYNEQFF,TGTGCCAGCAGCCAGACTTACTACAATGAGCAGTTCTTC
TRBV9,NA,NA,13,TRBJ2-2,CASRSVFAGELFF,TGTGCCAGCAGATCTGTTTTTGCCGGGGAGCTGTTTTTT
TRBV7-2,NA,NA,16,TRBJ2-3,CASSLVVVVGPDTQYF,TGTGCCAGCAGCTTAGTTGTCGTCGTCGGGCCAGATACGCAGTATTTT
TRBV7-6,NA,TRBD1,17,TRBJ2-3,CASSLEGQGALTDTQYF,TGTGCCAGCAGCTTAGAGGGACAGGGGGCGCTTACAGATACGCAGTATTTT
TRBV12-3/TRBV12-4,NA,TRBD1,17,TRBJ2-7,CASSLGRDRVNRREQYF,TGTGCCAGCAGTTTAGGGCGCGACAGGGTCAACCGGCGCGAGCAGTACTTC
TRBV5-8,many,TRBD1,15,TRBJ1-1,CASSIRQGVGTEAFF,TGTGCCAGCAGCATACGACAGGGTGTTGGCACTGAAGCTTTCTTT
TRBV5-5,NA,TRBD1,14,TRBJ2-7,CASSLQGQVYEQYF,TGTGCCAGCAGCTTGCAAGGACAGGTCTACGAGCAGTACTTC
TRBV3-1,NA,TRBD1,14,TRBJ2-2,CASSQGQGSGELFF,TGTGCCAGCAGCCAAGGACAGGGAAGCGGGGAGCTGTTTTTT
TRBV7-9,NA,NA,14,TRBJ1-1,CASSANRRYTEAFF,TGTGCCAGCAGCGCCAACCGAAGGTACACTGAAGCTTTCTTT
TRBV7-3,many,TRBD1,16,TRBJ1-3,CASSFTGGAGGNTIYF,TGTGCCAGCAGCTTTACAGGGGGCGCCGGTGGAAACACCATATATTTT
TRBV6-1,many,TRBD1,13,TRBJ1-5,CASRTGDGQPQHF,TGTGCCAGCAGGACAGGGGACGGTCAGCCCCAGCATTTT
TRBV24-1,NA,NA,14,TRBJ2-7,CATSDYPSSYEQYF,TGTGCCACCAGTGATTATCCTAGCTCCTACGAGCAGTACTTC
TRBV9,NA,NA,14,TRBJ2-5,CASSVGGMRETQYF,TGTGCCAGCAGCGTAGGAGGGATGAGAGAGACCCAGTACTTC
TRBV20-1,NA,TRBD1,15,TRBJ2-7,CSARLARDRSYEQYF,TGCAGTGCTAGATTGGCCCGGGACAGATCCTACGAGCAGTACTTC
TRBV5-5,many,NA,15,TRBJ1-4,CASSLGRNTNEKLFF,TGTGCCAGCAGCTTGGGACGGAACACAAATGAAAAACTGTTTTTT
TRBV7-2,NA,NA,13,TRBJ1-6,CASAIQGNSPLHF,TGTGCCAGCGCCATACAGGGAAATTCACCCCTCCACTTT
TRBV7-9,few,TRBD1,15,TRBJ2-1,CASSSRQGMRDEQFF,TGTGCCAGCAGCTCCCGACAGGGGATGAGAGATGAGCAGTTCTTC
TRBV5-1,NA,TRBD1,14,TRBJ2-7,CASSSGQGIHEQYF,TGCGCCAGCAGCTCCGGACAGGGAATTCACGAGCAGTACTTC
TRBV10-3,NA,NA,14,TRBJ2-1,CAISESRINNEQFF,TGTGCCATCAGTGAGTCTCGGATCAACAATGAGCAGTTCTTC
TRBV4-1,NA,NA,12,TRBJ1-1,CASSLYGTEAFF,TGCGCCAGCAGCCTTTACGGGACAGAAGCTTTCTTT
TRBV12-3/TRBV12-4,many,NA,17,TRBJ2-7,CASSPWGAGGLHYEQYF,TGTGCCAGCAGTCCCTGGGGGGCAGGGGGACTTCACTACGAGCAGTACTTC